This T cell receptor beta chain was sequenced in a study of CD8 T cells in ankylosing spondylitis. The CDR3 extends over 13 amino acids. Trimming stripped 0 bases from V and 8 bases from J, with 9 bases between. Germline CDR1 is SGDLS and CDR2 is YYNGEE. This clonotype was found a few times. The antigen is not known. Study conclusions and caveats: Roughly eight highly homologous variants made up a TCR beta motif that seemed to typify ankylosing spondylitis blood. Earlier work had already found some motif variants in reactive arthritis synovial fluid and blood. The study looked at matched synovial fluid samples from ankylosing spondylitis patients. Disease-linked clones were reported to be significantly enriched there.

Scientists made TCR beta libraries using quantitative 5'-RACE with molecular barcodes. TCRdb independently ran MiXCR on the 5' RACE reads; one entry per CDR3 protein. In the table there are about 110,000 distinct CDR3 sequences, around 24% of which are singletons. Sequencing was done on a sample of synovial fluid, either unsorted or a sorted T cell fraction (not recorded which). The sequence derives from a male donor with ankylosing spondylitis. The rearrangement joins TRBV9 to TRBJ2-1; D might be TRBD2 (5 bases). DNA of the CDR3: TGTGCCAGCAGCGTAGATATTAGCGATGAGCAGTTCTTC. Its protein product is CASSVDISDEQFF.